This passage covers 7 T cell receptor beta chains from one sample sequenced in a study of blood T cell repertoires in COVID-19. Assay: immunoSEQ multiplex PCR; the TCRdb copy retains only in-frame clones and omits some. In the table there are around 91,000 clones, approximately 85% of which are singletons. The source material was peripheral blood. These receptors were taken from a woman older than 75 with active or convalescent COVID-19.

This clone was recorded only once. The V gene is TRBV7-7, the J gene TRBJ2-1; TRBD2 matches 10 bases. CDR1 is SSHAT and CDR2 is FNYEAQ in the germline V gene (reference sequence). Trimming cost V 1 base and J 6 bases; bases outside gene matches: 3. This CDR3 is 15 amino acids long. CDR3 in amino acids: CASSLGTSGSNEQFF. As DNA, the CDR3 is TGTGCCAGCAGCTTAGGGACTAGCGGTTCCAATGAGCAGTTCTTC.

In DNA, the CDR3 is TGTGCCAGCAGTTGGGGACAGGGTAGATCACCCCTCCACTTT. It is translated as CASSWGQGRSPLHF. This chain uses TRBV27 with TRBJ1-6; 9 bases line up with TRBD1. J lost 10 bases, V lost 4 bases, and 5 bases had no gene match. The germline V gene has CDR1 MNHEY and CDR2 SMNVEV (reference sequence). The length of the CDR3 is 14 residues.

The V and J genes are TRBV2 and TRBJ2-2; 7 nucleotides align to TRBD2. CDR1 and CDR2 (germline): SNHLY, FYNNEI. The CDR3 has 14 residues. With 5 bases clipped from V and 7 bases from J, the junction kept 7 bases outside the gene matches. CDR3 in amino acids: CASSQGLLIGELFF. The CDR3 DNA is TGTGCCAGCAGTCAGGGACTATTAATCGGGGAGCTGTTTTTT.

This chain uses TRBV27 with TRBJ2-5; a weak D match, TRBD2 (5 bases). The CDR3 extends over 14 amino acids. Germline V gives CDR1 MNHEY, CDR2 SMNVEV (reference sequence). The V and J ends lost 5 bases and 5 bases respectively, with 15 bases between them. The CDR3 region has the DNA TGTGCCAGCAGTCGGGCGGGTGTATGGGAGACCCAGTACTTC. Encoded protein: CASSRAGVWETQYF.

The rearrangement uses TRBV29-1 and TRBJ2-7, with D perhaps matching TRBD2 (5 bases). Germline-derived CDR1 and CDR2 are SQVTM and ANQGSEA. The germline V and J ends were trimmed by 6 bases and 4 bases, with 19 bases remaining between them. The CDR3 length is 14 residues. In nucleotides, the CDR3 is TGCAGCGTCCCTGGACGGCAGCGCGGGTACGAGCAGTACTTC. Its translation: CSVPGRQRGYEQYF.

This sequence joins TRBV28 and TRBJ2-3, with TRBD1 matching 7 bases. Trimming removed 5 bases from V and 1 base from J; junction bases left unmatched: 3. Per germline, CDR1 MDHEN and CDR2 SYDVKM. This CDR3 is built from 14 residues. In nucleotides, the CDR3 is TGTGCCAGCAGTAGACAGGGCCGCACAGATACGCAGTATTTT. This gives the protein CASSRQGRTDTQYF.

The chain has TRBV11-2 and TRBJ1-1; maybe TRBD1 (5 bases). CDR1 and CDR2 from the germline V gene are SGHAT and FQNNGV. V lost 5 bases, J lost 5 bases, and 21 bases lay in between. The CDR3 has 16 amino acids. For the CDR3, the DNA is TGTGCCAGCAGCCTAACCCTAGGGGAACTTAATACTGAAGCTTTCTTT. This encodes CASSLTLGELNTEAFF.